These T cell receptor beta chains were read from a single sample in a study of T cell repertoires in cytomegalovirus infection. Their target antigens are unknown. TCRdb re-analysed the reads in MiXCR, keeping a single row per CDR3 protein. Here the sample spans fewer than 1,000,000 distinct CDR3 sequences, roughly a third being singletons. The specimen comprised cultured CD8+ T cells from PBMCs, sampled from culture after CMV antigen stimulation. These receptor sequences come from a human donor in good health (CMV status not recorded). Some clones in this sample may be carry-over from other donors' samples. Each CDR3 is given without its conserved first and last residue. Fields, in order: J gene, V gene, CDR3 protein.

TRBJ2-7 TRBV6-6 ASSYWADESAYEQY
TRBJ1-1 TRBV11-1 ASSLAPGHTEAF
TRBJ2-7 TRBV7-7 ASSLGTGQAYEQY
TRBJ1-4 TRBV7-8 ASSSLTRSTGTFMF
TRBJ2-7 TRBV12-3/TRBV12-4 ASSPLGIEQY
TRBJ1-4 TRBV7-9 ASRSDSGLGKLF
TRBJ1-5 TRBV27 ASSLSNRDSQH
TRBJ2-1 TRBV4-1 ASSRQFTGQYNEQF
TRBJ1-1 TRBV4-2 ASKRPGDDAEAF
TRBJ2-6 TRBV5-1 ASREDSGANVLT
TRBJ2-1 TRBV6-2/TRBV6-3 ASSQTSPNEQF
TRBJ2-2 TRBV7-2 ASSFGLAGGFSGELF
TRBJ1-5 TRBV9 ASSVGGQNSNQPQH
TRBJ2-5 TRBV12-3/TRBV12-4 ASSWTEAETQY
TRBJ2-5 TRBV27 ASAYGVRGTQY
TRBJ2-5 TRBV27 ASSFQGSETQY
TRBJ1-2 TRBV27 ASSLSLYPTYGYT
TRBJ2-7 TRBV6-5 ASSYLGLGLYEQY
TRBJ2-7 TRBV11-3 ASSLDHGFPYEQY
TRBJ1-6 TRBV3-1 ASSQDGQGINSPLH
TRBJ1-1 TRBV11-2 ASSLVGVGAEAF
TRBJ2-5 TRBV4-2 ASSQESVAVQETQY
TRBJ2-5 TRBV3-1 ASSPPGRQGVLETQY
TRBJ2-2 TRBV6-1 ASTPWAGGTGELF